One and the same sample provided the 25 T cell receptor beta chains below, sequenced in a study of PD-1 blockade in classical Hodgkin lymphoma. After autologous stem cell transplantation all patients relapsed, and prior brentuximab vedotin exposure differed between cohorts. Profiling relied on immunoSEQ multiplex PCR, and the TCRdb table lists in-frame clones only, not all of them. The top ten clones hold roughly a tenth of a sample with 45,000 or so clones, around nine tenths of them seen once. The sample consisted of peripheral blood mononuclear cells (PBMCs), taken at baseline. Every receptor here comes from a human donor with classical Hodgkin lymphoma.

The chain carries TRBV27 and TRBJ2-7, with a weak D call TRBD2 (6 bases). V lost 4 bases and J 3 bases, leaving 19 bases between the germline ends. The CDR3 is 16 amino acids. Looked up from germline, CDR1 is MNHEY and CDR2 is SMNVEV (reference sequence). The CDR3 loop reads CASSYSGLIEGYEQYF. In DNA, the CDR3 is TGTGCCAGCAGTTACTCGGGACTGATCGAGGGCTACGAGCAGTACTTC.

This chain connects TRBV6-5 to TRBJ1-6; perhaps TRBD1 as D (5 bases). Germline V lookup: CDR1 MNHEY, CDR2 SVGAGI. The CDR3 sequence is 13 residues long. The germline V and J ends were trimmed by 5 bases and 7 bases, with 9 bases remaining between them. The CDR3 is CASSGDPNSPLHF. CDR3 sequence (DNA): TGTGCCAGCAGTGGGGACCCCAATTCACCCCTCCACTTT.

The V gene is TRBV2, the J gene TRBJ2-5; D may correspond to TRBD1 or TRBD2 (6 bases each). Looked up from germline, CDR1 is SNHLY and CDR2 is FYNNEI. V dropped 6 bases and J dropped 2 bases, with 10 bases sitting between them. The CDR3 consists of 13 residues. The CDR3: CASRQGGQETQYF. The CDR3 DNA reads as TGTGCCAGCAGGCAAGGGGGGCAAGAGACCCAGTACTTC.

This chain links TRBV5-4 with TRBJ2-7; D perhaps matches TRBD2 (5 bases). This CDR3 is built from 16 residues. Trimming left V 0 bases short and J 0 bases short, with 13 bases between. CDR1 and CDR2 from the germline V gene are SGHNT and YYREEE (reference sequence). In DNA form, the CDR3 reads TGTGCCAGCAGCTTGGCGGGTCGGGGAAACTCCTACGAGCAGTACTTC. It is translated as CASSLAGRGNSYEQYF.

The chain joins TRBV7-2 to TRBJ2-3; D not resolved. Trimming stripped 3 bases from V and 1 base from J, with 2 bases between. Germline V gene data show CDR1 as SGHTA and CDR2 as FQGNSA. This CDR3 spans 12 amino acids. CDR3 loop: CASSFGTDTQYF. CDR3 bases: TGTGCCAGCAGCTTTGGCACAGATACGCAGTATTTT.

The gene calls are TRBV6-9 and TRBJ2-1; TRBD2 matches at 11 bases. This CDR3 comprises 18 residues. The ends lost 6 bases at V and 5 bases at J; junction bases unmatched: 15. CDR1 is MNHGY, CDR2 SVAAGI, per germline. The CDR3 DNA reads TGTGCCAGCAGATTAGGGGGGGGGCCTAGCGGGAGGAACAATGAGCAGTTCTTC. Translation: CASRLGGGPSGRNNEQFF.

The gene calls are TRBV6-1 and TRBJ1-1; no definite D call. The germline gives CDR1 MNHNS, CDR2 SASEGT. This CDR3 spans 12 amino acids. Trimming left V 0 bases short and J 10 bases short, with 9 bases between. CDR3 region: CASSEAVVRAFF. The CDR3 DNA follows: TGTGCCAGCAGTGAAGCGGTCGTGAGAGCTTTCTTT.

The rearrangement joins TRBV5-1 to TRBJ2-2, with 7 bases that match TRBD1. The trim removed 0 bases at V and 4 bases at J, leaving 0 bases unmatched. This CDR3 is built from 14 residues. Germline V gene data show CDR1 as SGHRS and CDR2 as YFSETQ. The CDR3 DNA reads as TGCGCCAGCAGCTTGGGGGACAGCACCGGGGAGCTGTTTTTT. Amino acids: CASSLGDSTGELFF.

The chain links TRBV18 to TRBJ2-1, with TRBD1 matching over 7 bases. CDR3 length: 13 amino acids. Germline loops: CDR1 KGHSH, CDR2 LQKENI. V lost 6 bases, J lost 9 bases, and 8 bases stayed unmatched. The CDR3 protein is CASSADRSGEQFF. The CDR3 region has the DNA TGTGCCAGCTCGGCGGACAGGTCAGGTGAGCAGTTCTTC.

The chain employs TRBV7-6 and TRBJ2-1; D is perhaps TRBD2 (5 bases). V lost 1 base and J 4 bases, leaving 11 bases between the germline ends. The CDR3 is made up of 15 amino acids. Per germline, CDR1 SGHVS and CDR2 FNYEAQ. The DNA for the CDR3 is TGTGCCAGCAGCTTAGGCTCTAGCAAATACAATGAGCAGTTCTTC. Its protein product is CASSLGSSKYNEQFF. Based on the CDR3 plus reference TRBV7-6 and TRBJ2-1, the full variable domain is GAGVSQSPRYKVTKRGQDVALRCDPISGHVSLYWYRQALGQGPEFLTYFNYEAQQDKSGLPNDRFSAERPEGSISTLTIQRTEQRDSAMYRCASSLGSSKYNEQFFGPGTRLTVL.

The genes are TRBV4-1 and TRBJ1-4; D remains ambiguous. V was clipped by 1 base and J by 5 bases, with 8 bases between them. Looked up from germline, CDR1 is MGHRA and CDR2 is YSYEKL. The length of the CDR3 is 14 residues. For the CDR3, the DNA is TGCGCCAGCAGCCAAGTCCCGCGGAATGAAAAACTGTTTTTT. Its translation: CASSQVPRNEKLFF.

The gene calls are TRBV5-1 and TRBJ1-4; 7 positions match TRBD1. This CDR3 region has 14 residues. Germline loops: CDR1 SGHRS, CDR2 YFSETQ. After removal of 3 bases from V and 8 bases from J, the junction contained 7 bases not matched to a gene. CDR3 DNA sequence: TGCGCCAGCAGCTACGACAGGGATCCAGAAAAACTGTTTTTT. Translating gives CASSYDRDPEKLFF.

This chain uses TRBV6-4 with TRBJ2-1; D gene ambiguous. The CDR3 runs to 15 residues. The germline V and J ends were trimmed by 4 bases and 0 bases, with 10 bases remaining between them. From germline, CDR1 is MRHNA and CDR2 SNTAGT. The CDR3 protein is CASSVEASSYNEQFF. CDR3 nucleotides: TGTGCCAGCAGTGTTGAGGCGAGCTCCTACAATGAGCAGTTCTTC.

J is TRBJ1-4 and V is TRBV28; unclear D gene. With 6 bases removed from V and 8 bases from J, the gap between germline ends came to 10 bases. This CDR3 region has 12 residues. In germline, CDR1 is MDHEN, CDR2 SYDVKM. The CDR3 spells CASSLMREKLFF. CDR3 bases: TGTGCCAGCAGCCTAATGAGGGAAAAACTGTTTTTT.

This sequence joins TRBV4-1 and TRBJ2-5; TRBD2 matches 12 bases. Germline assignment: CDR1 MGHRA and CDR2 YSYEKL. V lost 5 bases to trimming and J lost 0 bases; unmatched junction nucleotides: 4. CDR3 size: 16 residues. The CDR3 sequence is CASSKRLAGDQETQYF. The CDR3, as DNA: TGCGCCAGCAGCAAGAGACTAGCGGGAGACCAAGAGACCCAGTACTTC.

The gene calls are TRBV19 and TRBJ2-1; 12 positions agree with TRBD2. Trimming at V came to 5 bases and at J to 9 bases, leaving 14 bases not matched to a gene. The CDR3 is 17 amino acids. Looked up from germline, CDR1 is LNHDA and CDR2 is SQIVND (reference sequence). The DNA of the CDR3 is TGTGCCAGTAGTGAGGGACTAGCGGGCTATTTTGTGGGTGAGCAGTTCTTC. Translated: CASSEGLAGYFVGEQFF.

The CDR3 DNA sequence: TGTGCCAGCAGTGATGGCCGGAGTCAGCCCCAGCATTTT. It translates to CASSDGRSQPQHF. This chain uses TRBV6-1 with TRBJ1-5; no reliable D call. CDR1 is MNHNS and CDR2 is SASEGT in the germline V gene. This CDR3 is built from 13 residues. The V end lost 3 bases, the J end lost 6 bases, and 9 bases lay between the germline ends.

The chain uses TRBV27 and TRBJ2-1; possibly TRBD2 for D (7 bases). The V end lost 2 bases, the J end lost 6 bases, and 14 bases lay between the germline ends. The germline V gene has CDR1 MNHEY and CDR2 SMNVEV (reference sequence). The CDR3 covers 15 residues. The CDR3 loop reads CASSLRTGGFNEQFF. As DNA, the CDR3 is TGTGCCAGCAGTTTAAGGACGGGGGGCTTCAATGAGCAGTTCTTC.

The count of this clone is one. The rearrangement uses TRBV7-9 and TRBJ2-7, with a possible D match to TRBD1 (5 bases). The CDR3 sequence is 13 residues long. The V end was cut by 3 bases, the J end by 7 bases, with 13 bases between. Germline-derived CDR1 and CDR2 are SEHNR and FQNEAQ (reference sequence). CDR3 nucleotide sequence: TGTGCCAGCAGCTTTGCAGGGCTGCGAGAGCAGTACTTC. Its protein product is CASSFAGLREQYF.

The chain is built from TRBV28 and TRBJ1-5, with unresolved D. From germline, CDR1 is MDHEN and CDR2 SYDVKM. The CDR3 is 15 amino acids. V was trimmed by 3 bases and J by 3 bases, leaving 12 bases between them. In DNA, the CDR3 is TGTGCCAGCAGTTTCCCGGCCCTTTACAATCAGCCCCAGCATTTT. Translation: CASSFPALYNQPQHF.

The V call is TRBV9, the J call TRBJ1-1; weak D call: TRBD1 (6 bases). V gave up 3 bases and J gave up 1 base, with 7 bases separating them. Germline CDR1 SGDLS, CDR2 YYNGEE. The CDR3 contains 13 residues. The CDR3 sequence: CASSATGNTEAFF. The CDR3 bases are TGTGCCAGCAGCGCGACAGGGAACACTGAAGCTTTCTTT.

The chain recombines TRBV15 with TRBJ1-5; D uncertain. Germline CDR1 is LNHNV and CDR2 is YYDKDF (reference sequence). The germline V and J ends were trimmed by 1 base and 2 bases, with 21 bases remaining between them. The CDR3 has 19 amino acids. This chain's CDR3 is CATSRAGKVDRGRNQPQHF. CDR3 coding DNA: TGTGCCACCAGCAGAGCAGGAAAAGTCGATCGGGGTCGCAATCAGCCCCAGCATTTT.

The chain couples TRBV7-3 to TRBJ2-1, with TRBD2 matching 9 bases. Per the germline V gene, CDR1 is SGHTA and CDR2 is FQGTGA. V gave up 4 bases and J gave up 7 bases; unmatched junction bases: 2. This CDR3 has 13 residues. CDR3 region: CASSWLAGNEQFF. The CDR3 DNA sequence: TGTGCCAGCAGCTGGCTAGCGGGGAATGAGCAGTTCTTC.

The chain employs TRBV6-6 and TRBJ2-3; a weak D match, TRBD2 (5 bases). This CDR3 contains 11 residues. Germline lookup yields CDR1 MNHNY and CDR2 SVGAGI (reference sequence). V was trimmed by 2 bases and J by 11 bases, leaving 8 bases between them. The chain's CDR3 is CASSYGREQYF. Here the CDR3 DNA reads TGTGCCAGCAGTTACGGACGGGAGCAGTATTTT.

This chain uses TRBV2 with TRBJ2-7; D may be TRBD2 (6 bases). V was clipped by 4 bases and J by 6 bases, with 13 bases between them. Germline V gives CDR1 SNHLY, CDR2 FYNNEI. This CDR3 is 13 amino acids long. The chain's CDR3 is CASSALDGGEQYF. CDR3 coding DNA: TGTGCCAGCAGTGCACTAGACGGGGGCGAGCAGTACTTC.